Listed below are T cell receptor beta chains from one sample, sequenced in a study of post-analysis software for immune sequencing data. Each CDR3 protein is one row after TCRdb ran MiXCR on the PCR reads. The sample yields 450,000 to 700,000 distinct CDR3 sequences, about 44% seen once. Material: blood. The receptors were sampled from a girl aged 10 to 17 with multiple sclerosis. The CDR3 runs from the conserved cysteine through the conserved F or W. D genes are given only for firm matches. Size tells how often a clone was seen (once, few, many) or the class of an expanded clone, and some rows leave it out.

D gene,V gene,J gene,clone size,CDR3 DNA,CDR3 protein
-,TRBV6-1,TRBJ1-5,few,TGTGCCAGCAATCTTTCGGGCCCCAATCAGCCCCAGCATTTT,CASNLSGPNQPQHF
-,TRBV29-1,TRBJ2-1,many,TGCAGCGTTCCCGGGTCCCCCTCCTACAATGAGCAGTTCTTC,CSVPGSPSYNEQFF
-,TRBV7-9,TRBJ1-2,-,TGTGCCAGCAGCTTATCGCAGGGGAATGGCTACACCTTC,CASSLSQGNGYTF
TRBD1,TRBV29-1,TRBJ1-2,few,TGCAGCGTTGTCCCGACAGGGAGGGAAGATGGCTACACCTTC,CSVVPTGREDGYTF
TRBD1,TRBV6-5,TRBJ2-7,-,TGTGCCAGCAGACCGGGACAGGAAGGCTCCTACGAGCAGTACTTC,CASRPGQEGSYEQYF
TRBD1,TRBV6-1,TRBJ2-1,few,TGTGCCAGCAGTGTAGTACAGGGGGATTATGAGCAGTTCTTC,CASSVVQGDYEQFF
TRBD1,TRBV10-3,TRBJ1-4,few,TGTGCCATCAGGGGGACAGGGGATGACGAAAAACTGTTTTTT,CAIRGTGDDEKLFF
TRBD2,TRBV28,TRBJ2-5,-,TGTGCCAGCAACCGGGAGGGCCGCAATGAGCAGTACTTC,CASNREGRNEQYF
-,TRBV27,TRBJ2-7,few,TGTGCCAGCAGTCCGGGGGACTCCTGGTCTGCCGAGCAGTACTTC,CASSPGDSWSAEQYF
-,TRBV5-1,TRBJ2-6,-,TGCGCCAGCAGCTTATCAGCGGTCTCTGGGGCCAACGTCCTGACTTTC,CASSLSAVSGANVLTF
-,TRBV9,TRBJ2-1,-,TGTGCCAGCAGCGTACAACAGGACCCTTACAATGAGCAGTTCTTC,CASSVQQDPYNEQFF
TRBD2,TRBV5-1,TRBJ2-5,-,TGCGCCGGCATGCCCCTTACGGGGGGAGAGACCCAGTACTTC,CAGMPLTGGETQYF
-,TRBV7-2,TRBJ1-5,-,TGTGCCAGCAGCTTCTCCGGCCTCGATCAGCCCCAGCATTTT,CASSFSGLDQPQHF
-,TRBV5-1,TRBJ2-7,few,TGTGCCAGCAGTTTACGCGGGCTCTCCTACGAGCAGTACTTC,CASSLRGLSYEQYF
-,TRBV12-3/TRBV12-4,TRBJ1-2,few,TGTGCCAGCAGTTCCCGAGATAGGAGGGCCTATGGCTACACCTTC,CASSSRDRRAYGYTF
-,TRBV12-3/TRBV12-4,TRBJ1-2,few,TGTGCCAGCAGTCCGCGGGCGCGGCCACCCAACTATGGCTACACCTTC,CASSPRARPPNYGYTF
-,TRBV5-1,TRBJ2-7,few,TGCGCCAGCAGGGAGACGGGATCCGGCCTCGTTAGCGGGCAGTACTTC,CASRETGSGLVSGQYF
-,TRBV20-1,TRBJ2-7,many,TGCAGTGCGTTGGTTGGGGGACAGCAGTACTTC,CSALVGGQQYF
-,TRBV20-1,TRBJ2-3,-,TGCAGTGCGCCGAGGCTGGATACGCAGTATTTT,CSAPRLDTQYF
-,TRBV5-1,TRBJ2-3,-,TGCGCCAGCAGCTTGGAACGGCAAGCCGGGGATACGCAGTATTTT,CASSLERQAGDTQYF
TRBD1,TRBV20-1,TRBJ2-3,-,TGCAGTGCTCCAGGGCAGGGGGGCACAGATACGCAGTATTTT,CSAPGQGGTDTQYF
TRBD2,TRBV12-3/TRBV12-4,TRBJ2-3,-,TGTGCCAGCAGTTTAGGACTAGCGAGAACAGATACGCAGTATTTT,CASSLGLARTDTQYF
-,TRBV5-1,TRBJ2-3,-,TGCGCCAGCAGTCACGGGACCCCCACAGATACGCAGTATTTT,CASSHGTPTDTQYF
-,TRBV12-3/TRBV12-4,TRBJ2-5,-,TGTGCCAGCAGTTCTAGGACAGACATGTACCAAGAGACTCAGTACTTC,CASSSRTDMYQETQYF
-,TRBV2,TRBJ2-3,once,TGTGCCAGCAGTCAGAGGGGCATAACAGATACGCAGTATTTT,CASSQRGITDTQYF
TRBD2,TRBV7-9,TRBJ2-1,few,TGTGCCAGCAGCCAAGGACTAGCGGGAGCCCCCACCTACAATGAGCAGTTCTTC,CASSQGLAGAPTYNEQFF
-,TRBV20-1,TRBJ2-7,-,TGCAGTGCGATAAGCGGGTCCTCCTACGAGCAGTACTTC,CSAISGSSYEQYF